A selection of T cell receptor beta chains follows, all from one sample in a study of OX40 agonist ivuxolimab in advanced cancers. The repertoire was sequenced with immunoSEQ multiplex PCR; TCRdb's copy has only in-frame clones and lacks some. Counted here are around 44,000 clones, approximately 87% occurring once; the ten biggest clones make up around 35%. This material consisted of CD4+ or CD8+ T cells sorted from blood, taken in a trial of the OX40 agonist ivuxolimab. The source is an adult with an advanced solid tumor such as melanoma, head and neck, liver or kidney cancer. CDR3s include the opening cysteine and the closing phenylalanine or tryptophan. The D gene is left open where the match is weak. Clone size is given for some rows only: seen once, a few or many times, or a class if the clone is expanded.

>-|-|TRBJ2-3|TRBV5-1
CASSLVASQGTQYF
TGCGCCAGCAGCTTGGTTGCTTCTCAGGGTACGCAGTATTTT
>-|-|TRBJ2-1|TRBV5-1
CASSLTASGEQFF
TGCGCCAGCAGCCTCACCGCCAGCGGGGAGCAGTTCTTC
>TRBD1|-|TRBJ1-6|TRBV5-1
CASSLQPGQDNSPLHF
TGCGCCAGCAGCTTGCAACCGGGACAGGATAATTCACCCCTCCACTTT
>TRBD1|-|TRBJ1-2|TRBV5-1
CASSLGQGDYGYTF
TGCGCCAGCAGCTTGGGACAGGGGGACTATGGCTACACCTTC
>-|few|TRBJ2-1|TRBV7-6
CASSPRVDEQFF
TGTGCCAGCAGCCCTAGAGTAGATGAGCAGTTCTTC
>-|-|TRBJ2-7|TRBV6-1
CASSEAPPGYYEQYF
TGTGCCAGCAGTGAAGCGCCCCCGGGTTATTACGAGCAGTACTTC
>TRBD2|-|TRBJ2-7|TRBV6-4
CASSEDGGGGNEQYF
TGTGCCAGCAGTGAAGATGGCGGGGGTGGCAACGAGCAGTACTTC
>-|-|TRBJ2-1|TRBV6-6
CASRTSYNEQFF
TGTGCCAGCAGAACTAGCTACAATGAGCAGTTCTTC
>TRBD1|-|TRBJ2-7|TRBV5-4
CASSSRTGGHEQYF
TGTGCCAGCAGCTCACGAACAGGGGGCCACGAGCAGTACTTC
>-|once|TRBJ2-1|TRBV11-2
CASSLVSGTSYNEQFF
TGTGCCAGCAGCTTAGTTTCCGGGACCTCCTACAATGAGCAGTTCTTC